This T cell receptor (beta chain) was captured in a study of cytotoxic CD8 clonotypes in ibrutinib-treated CLL (dated by TCRdb to the early 2020s). About the full investigation: The cohort was composed of some twelve relapsed/refractory and about 15 treatment-naive patients; IGHV unmutated status was identified in under 18 patients. Partial responses were observed in some 24 patients and complete responses in 2; after a median follow-up of 68 months, remission was maintained in approximately 14 patients and progression was observed in approximately twelve. Response samples were taken after a median of approximately 13 months on treatment, ranging from about 6 to 40 months. An average of 255,043 productive templates and 80,000 to 95,000 productive rearrangements was obtained per sample. Of the roughly 79 people in the trial, around 26 had longitudinal samples available. Cryopreserved peripheral blood mononuclear cells were collected before treatment, at response, and at either disease progression or sustained remission. All remission and progressive disease samples were collected while patients were still receiving ibrutinib.

As for this clone: The antigen this receptor binds is unknown. Base qualities are missing; no much larger clone stands one base away.

On the study overall, not on this receptor specifically: At ibrutinib response clonality went up, during sustained remission it held steady, and at progression it dropped back toward baseline. Lymph node repertoires were not examined, and the timing of sampling was not matched between patients in sustained remission and those whose disease progressed. Public clonotypes were rare and either contracted or stayed stable during treatment, and the rise in clonality at ibrutinib response reflected the expansion of private clonotypes. At baseline, clonality was higher than in age-matched healthy donors and showed a strong correlation with circulating CD8+ T-cell counts.

For CDR1 and CDR2, the germline V gene lists SGHVS and FQNEAQ. The CDR3 goes from the cysteine to the phenylalanine over 11 residues. This entry keeps only the CDR3 DNA: 33 bases, framed from base 1. The V and J ends are trimmed by 4 bases and 6 bases, leaving 7 bases between them. The meaning of the sample's time point label: progressive disease on ibrutinib. For TCR beta library preparation, around 1.8 micrograms of genomic DNA were extracted from the cryopreserved PBMCs. High-throughput TCR beta sequencing was performed on longitudinal blood samples from CLL patients receiving ibrutinib monotherapy. The patients took part in an open-label, single-center phase 2 trial of ibrutinib monotherapy. The goal of deep resolution MiSeq sequencing was a depth between 1 in 1 million and 1 in 200,000 T cells, and coverage averaged 10x per clonotype. The immunoSEQ hsTCRB Kit was used to generate TCR beta libraries. As for how the authors treated the data: The data were analyzed with ImmunoSEQ Analyzer and ImmunoSEQ Data Assistant, and V, D and J gene assignments followed IMGT definitions. Clonality, which ranges from 0 to 1, was calculated by subtracting the normalized Shannon entropy of productive rearrangement frequencies from one. Only overrepresented clonotypes making up at least 0.05% of the repertoire of each patient were included in the public clonotype analysis. About a dozen age-matched healthy donor repertoires from immuneACCESS were used as controls for clonality. Imported from immuneACCESS, the table was reduced by TCRdb to in-frame sequences with V and J called. These copies leave out some clones; in studies compared against another copy, an unresolved V gene accounts for under half, and the cause of the remainder is not known. V and J calls and clone size come straight from that table; D and trimming were deduced from the DNA. The sample profile shows 250,000 to 350,000 clones; 76% of them were found once. The ten top clones hold around 5.1% of the sample.

Here the chain combines TRBV7-8 and TRBJ2-7; TRBD1 might be the D gene, on 5 matching bases. The source is a human donor with chronic lymphocytic leukemia. This material consisted of PBMCs, taken at disease progression, from a patient treated with ibrutinib. The CDR3 protein sequence reads: CASSSQGEQYF. The bases read TGTGCCAGCAGCTCGCAGGGCGAGCAGTACTTC. This CDR3, with the reference TRBV7-8 and TRBJ2-7 proteins standing in past its ends, gives the full variable domain GAGVSQSPRYKVAKRGQDVALRCDPISGHVSLFWYQQALGQGPEFLTYFQNEAQLDKSGLPSDRFFAERPEGSVSTLKIQRTQQEDSAVYLCASSSQGEQYFGPGTRLTVT.